The sequence of this TCR beta chain was determined in a study of CD4 T cells in relation to SARS-CoV-2 and coronaviruses. Study summary: PBMCs were cultured with antigen for roughly 9 days before TCR beta sequencing. Negative control cultures got HIV-1 Nef peptides or no peptide.

Comments on this clone: Its antigen is unidentified.

Looked up from germline, CDR1 is LGHNT and CDR2 is FRNRAP. The CDR3 is 14 amino acids. V dropped 10 bases and J dropped 6; count of bases not matched to a gene: 10. Before the COVID-19 pandemic, during about 2011-2019, CD4+ T cells were taken from unexposed donors. CD4+ T cells were isolated from the cells after nine to eleven days of culture. Fresh IL-2 medium replaced half the medium on days 3 and 7. Libraries were prepared by immunoSEQ multiplex PCR; TCRdb keeps only in-frame clonotypes and omits some of them. Of some 19,000 clones in the sample, 78% were seen once. Sequences were obtained from CD4+ T cells from PBMCs, cultured in vitro. This rearrangement joins TRBV12-5 to TRBJ2-1, with 9 positions matching TRBD1. The sequence derives from a human donor in good health. Here the CDR3 reads CATGAEQGANEQFF. The CDR3 DNA is TGTGCTACTGGAGCGGAACAGGGGGCCAATGAGCAGTTCTTC.